This T cell receptor (beta chain) was sequenced during a study of blood T cell repertoires in COVID-19. Study details: From T cells, B-cell-depleted T cells, or PBMCs came the material, which was cDNA or gDNA.

Trimming removed 4 bases from V and 3 bases from J, with 15 bases in between. Germline CDR1 and CDR2: LGHDT and YNNKEL (reference sequence). This CDR3 contains 15 residues. Original methodology: Scientists estimated how many nucleated cells there were by amplifying reference gene primers. Here immunoSEQ multiplex PCR was the method, and the copy in TCRdb shows in-frame clones only, minus some. For V, J and clone size, that table is used; D and trimming come from the DNA. This sample has roughly 150,000 clones, with just over 90% found just once. This TCR was sampled from a man aged 18 to 29 with acute or convalescent COVID-19. This chain links TRBV3-1 (or the pseudogene TRBV3-2) with TRBJ2-5; a possible D gene is TRBD1 (6 bases). The sequencing input was peripheral blood. The CDR3 loop reads CASSRLKAGEETQYF. CDR3 DNA: TGTGCCAGCAGCCGATTAAAAGCAGGGGAAGAGACCCAGTACTTC.